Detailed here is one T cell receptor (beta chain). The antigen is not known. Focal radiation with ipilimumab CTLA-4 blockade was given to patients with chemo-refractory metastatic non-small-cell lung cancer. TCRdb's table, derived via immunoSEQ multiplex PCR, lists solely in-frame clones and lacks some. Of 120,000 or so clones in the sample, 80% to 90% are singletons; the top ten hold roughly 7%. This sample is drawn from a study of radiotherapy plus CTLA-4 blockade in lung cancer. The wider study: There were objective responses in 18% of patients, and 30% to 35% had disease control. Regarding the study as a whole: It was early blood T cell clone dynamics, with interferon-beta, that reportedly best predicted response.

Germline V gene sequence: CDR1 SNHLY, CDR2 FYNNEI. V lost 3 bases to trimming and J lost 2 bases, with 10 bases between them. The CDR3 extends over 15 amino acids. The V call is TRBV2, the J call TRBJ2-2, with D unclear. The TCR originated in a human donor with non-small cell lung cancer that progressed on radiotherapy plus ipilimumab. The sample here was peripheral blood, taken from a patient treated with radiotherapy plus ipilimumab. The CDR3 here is CASSDLAYNTGELFF. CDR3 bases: TGTGCCAGCAGTGATCTGGCTTATAACACCGGGGAGCTGTTTTTT.